A single T cell receptor (beta chain) is shown here with its context. Its antigen is undetermined. This specimen comes from a study of neurological immune-mediated disorders. Study-level results: TCR-beta repertoires seemed private in all groups, with no expanded CDR3 amino acid sequences shared.

CDR1 is MNHEY and CDR2 is SMNVEV in the germline V gene (reference sequence). This CDR3 contains 17 residues. V lost 8 bases and J 7 bases, leaving 24 bases between the germline ends. cDNA synthesis was performed by 5'RACE with 10-nucleotide random UMIs. TCRdb called the 5' RACE reads again in MiXCR, with one record for every CDR3 protein. The profile shows 60,000 to 85,000 distinct CDR3 sequences, about 5.5% of them singletons. The source material was PBMCs. This chain uses TRBV27 with TRBJ1-6; TRBD1 might be the D (6 bases). This receptor was identified in a woman under 40 with multiple sclerosis. The CDR3 region has the DNA TGTGCCAGCCTTAAAACCCAGGGGAGCCCCACAAATTCACCCCTCCACTTT. Protein sequence: CASLKTQGSPTNSPLHF.